This T cell receptor beta chain was identified in a study of early T cells in non-severe SARS-CoV-2 infection (dated by TCRdb to 2020 to 2022). Notes on the research overall: Bulk RNA from unsorted whole blood was used for TCR sequencing, so alpha and beta chains could not be paired. Overall study outcomes, separate from this receptor: VDJdb matching was skewed toward anti-spike CD8 responses, so virus-specific expansions were likely underestimated and private and CD4 specificities were missed.

Library preparation used 5' RACE. Sequencing was carried out with a NextSeq 500. In the TCR library protocol, unique molecular identifiers were attached to individual cDNA molecules to correct for PCR bias and sequencing error. Both TCR alpha and beta chains were sequenced, and tight co-correlation was observed between alpha and beta sequence abundances in each sample. Concerning the study's data processing: Decombinator V4 was used to annotate TCR sequences for V gene, J gene and CDR3. Expanded TCRs were defined as changing significantly between any two time points under a Poisson model with p below 0.0001. TCR abundances were normalised to the total number of TCRs sequenced per sample and were expressed as counts per million. TRAV1-2 paired with TRAJ12, TRAJ20 or TRAJ33 defined MAIT TCRs, while TRAV10 paired with TRAJ18 defined iNKT TCRs. A search of VDJdb, accessed on 1 November 2021, was run for TCRs annotated to CMV, EBV and SARS-CoV-2, with TCRs annotated for multiple antigens excluded. In-frame beta chains were kept once TCRdb had trimmed the public reads at Q25 with fastp and called clones with MiXCR. Entries are consolidated by CDR3 protein sequence, retaining the most common genes and DNA. TCRdb, not the authors, supplied the V and J calls. The sample table shows tens of thousands of distinct CDR3 sequences, and roughly an eighth are seen once. Over 1.1% of the sample belongs to the ten largest clones.

Trimming removed 5 bases from V and 4 bases from J; the gene matches leave 8 bases unexplained. The germline V gene provides CDR1 SGHTA and CDR2 FQGNSA. Including the terminal cysteine and phenylalanine, the CDR3 comprises 14 residues. Only the CDR3 portion is preserved as DNA: 42 bases, with reading frame beginning at the first base. The study was a case-control design nested within a healthcare worker cohort in London, UK, with weekly nasopharyngeal swab PCR tests and blood sampling. Healthcare workers were recruited between 23 and 31 March 2020, during the week of the UK lockdown, and were followed weekly for up to roughly 16 weeks. A few counts support this clonotype. Its antigen target is currently unknown. No base qualities exist here, and no much larger clone lies one base off it.

The source is an adult who was a healthcare worker with PCR-confirmed SARS-CoV-2 infection or an uninfected control (not recorded which). The chain joins TRBV7-2 to TRBJ2-7; 7 bases in the junction line up with TRBD2. The specimen was whole blood, collected at baseline. The DNA is TGTGCCAGCAGCCCGCAGTTCGGGGGGTACGAGCAGTACTTC. Its translation is CASSPQFGGYEQYF. Beyond the CDR3, the reference TRBV7-2 and TRBJ2-7 genes provide the residues; the full variable domain reads: GAGVSQSPSNKVTEKGKDVELRCDPISGHTALYWYRQSLGQGLEFLIYFQGNSAPDKSGLPSDRFSAERTGGSVSTLTIQRTQQEDSAVYLCASSPQFGGYEQYFGPGTRLTVT.